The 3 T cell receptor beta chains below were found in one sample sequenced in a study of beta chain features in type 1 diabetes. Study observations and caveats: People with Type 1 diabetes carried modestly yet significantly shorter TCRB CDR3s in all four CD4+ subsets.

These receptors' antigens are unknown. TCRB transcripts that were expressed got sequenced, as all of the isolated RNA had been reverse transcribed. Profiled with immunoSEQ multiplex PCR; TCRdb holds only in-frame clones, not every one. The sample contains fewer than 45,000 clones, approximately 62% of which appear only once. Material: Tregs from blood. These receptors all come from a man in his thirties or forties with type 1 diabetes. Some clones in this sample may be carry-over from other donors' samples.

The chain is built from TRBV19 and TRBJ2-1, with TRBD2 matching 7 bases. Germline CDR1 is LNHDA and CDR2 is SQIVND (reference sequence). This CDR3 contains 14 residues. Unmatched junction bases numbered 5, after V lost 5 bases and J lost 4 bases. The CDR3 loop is CASSPLAVYNEQFF. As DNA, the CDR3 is TGTGCCAGTAGTCCGCTAGCGGTTTACAATGAGCAGTTCTTC.

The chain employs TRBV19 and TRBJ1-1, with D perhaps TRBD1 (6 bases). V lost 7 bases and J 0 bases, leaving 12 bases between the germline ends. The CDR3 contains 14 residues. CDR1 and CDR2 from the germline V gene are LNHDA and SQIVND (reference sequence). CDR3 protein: CASKMGALNTEAFF. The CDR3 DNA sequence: TGTGCCAGTAAGATGGGGGCCCTGAACACTGAAGCTTTCTTT.

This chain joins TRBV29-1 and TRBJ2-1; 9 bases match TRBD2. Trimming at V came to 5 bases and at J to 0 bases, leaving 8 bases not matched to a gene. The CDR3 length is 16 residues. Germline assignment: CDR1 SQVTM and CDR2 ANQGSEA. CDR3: CSVCSGSGCSYNEQFF. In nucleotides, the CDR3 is TGCAGCGTTTGTAGCGGGAGTGGGTGCTCCTACAATGAGCAGTTCTTC.